This T cell receptor beta chain was observed in a study of read filtering for tumor transcriptome and immune sequencing. In this sample, this clonotype turned up many times. V lost 0 bases, J lost 7 bases, and 7 bases stayed unmatched. The CDR3 is 15 amino acids. The V gene's germline CDR1 is DFQATT and CDR2 SNEGSKA (reference sequence). From 400 to 450 ng of RNA, a library with molecular barcoded alpha/delta and beta/gamma adaptors was made. TCRdb reprocessed the reads with MiXCR, giving one entry per CDR3 protein. Found here are some 120,000 distinct CDR3 sequences, roughly 13% of them singletons; the top ten hold roughly 11%.

What was sequenced was a population of CD138-negative cells sorted from bone marrow. This clonotype originated in a donor at least 40 years old with multiple myeloma. This chain connects TRBV20-1 to TRBJ1-4; 8 nucleotides align to TRBD1. CDR3 nucleotides: TGCAGTGCTAGAGAAACAGGGGGACCCCGTGAAAAACTGTTTTTT. Amino acids: CSARETGGPREKLFF.